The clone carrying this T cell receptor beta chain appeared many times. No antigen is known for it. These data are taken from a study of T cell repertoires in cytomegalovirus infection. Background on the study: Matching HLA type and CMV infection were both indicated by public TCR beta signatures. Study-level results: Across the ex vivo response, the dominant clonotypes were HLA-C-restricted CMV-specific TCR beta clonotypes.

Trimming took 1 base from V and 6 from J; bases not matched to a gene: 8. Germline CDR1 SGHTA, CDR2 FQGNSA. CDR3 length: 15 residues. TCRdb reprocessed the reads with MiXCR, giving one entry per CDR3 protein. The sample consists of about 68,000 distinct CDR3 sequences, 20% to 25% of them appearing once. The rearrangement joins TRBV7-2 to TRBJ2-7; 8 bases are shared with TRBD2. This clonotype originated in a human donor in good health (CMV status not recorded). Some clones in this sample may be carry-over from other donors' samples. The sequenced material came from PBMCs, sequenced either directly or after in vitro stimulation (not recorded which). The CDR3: CASSLVPAGGGEQYF. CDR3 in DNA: TGTGCCAGCAGCTTAGTTCCCGCGGGAGGTGGCGAGCAGTACTTC.